This T cell receptor (beta chain) was found in a study of identical twins. Study-level results: Insertion counts were lower in abundant cord blood beta clonotypes, a trend that memory repertoires did not show.

In TCRdb, the 5' RACE reads were re-called with MiXCR into one record per CDR3 protein. The sample includes hundreds of thousands of distinct CDR3 sequences, around 22% of them seen just once. This CDR3 comprises 14 residues. Trimming pared 0 bases from V and 7 bases from J, leaving 13 bases between. Germline-derived CDR1 and CDR2 are SGHRS and YFSETQ. About this clonotype itself: Its target is unknown.

These sequences were also reported in another study, on yellow fever vaccine responses in identical twins.

The sample comprised CD4+ T cells sorted from blood. The receptor comes from a woman younger than 35 in good health. V usage is TRBV5-1 and J usage is TRBJ2-5; D is perhaps TRBD2 (5 bases). The CDR3 loop reads CASSLAALDATQYF. CDR3 bases: TGCGCCAGCAGCTTGGCCGCACTAGATGCGACCCAGTACTTC.